The rows below give T cell receptor beta chains drawn from one sample of a study of tumor-infiltrating lymphocytes in primary liver carcinoma. TCRdb redid the calling of the multiplex PCR reads with MiXCR, one entry per CDR3 protein. The sample lists tens of thousands of distinct CDR3 sequences, 78% occurring once. Source material: liver tumor tissue from sampling region 3. The origin of the receptors is a middle-aged man with primary liver carcinoma and hepatitis B virus infection. Each CDR3 is given with its conserved first and last residue. A D gene is named only where the DNA matches it firmly. Clone size is given for some rows only: seen once, a few or many times, or a class if the clone is expanded.

clone_size,v_call,d_call,j_call,cdr3_nt,cdr3_aa
NA,TRBV29-1,NA,TRBJ2-2,TGCAGCTTCAGGGTTGCCGGGGAGCTGTTTTTT,CSFRVAGELFF
NA,TRBV29-1,NA,TRBJ2-3,TGCAGCGTTGAAAAATGGTCTAGGATCAAGGATACGCAGTATTTT,CSVEKWSRIKDTQYF
NA,TRBV4-2,NA,TRBJ1-2,TGTACCATCAGCCAAGATATGGGCAGGGGTGGTGTCTACACCTTC,CTISQDMGRGGVYTF
NA,TRBV6-5,NA,TRBJ2-1,TGTGCAAGCAGTTGGAGAGTAGGGGAGCAGTTCTTC,CASSWRVGEQFF
few,TRBV6-5,TRBD1,TRBJ1-6,TGTGCCCGCAGTTGGGAAACAGGGGGAGCCCTCCACTTT,CARSWETGGALHF
few,TRBV6-1,NA,TRBJ2-7,TGTGCCAGCAACGAGGGGGTTCCCCCCTACGAGCAGTACTTC,CASNEGVPPYEQYF
many,TRBV6-5,NA,TRBJ2-6,TGTGCCAGCAGTTACTCTCAGGGTTTATCTGGGGCCAACGTCCTGACTTTC,CASSYSQGLSGANVLTF
few,TRBV12-3/TRBV12-4,NA,TRBJ1-1,TGTGCCAGCAGTTTATCGGATCCCACTGAAGCTTTCTTT,CASSLSDPTEAFF
NA,TRBV11-2,NA,TRBJ1-4,TGTGCAAGCAGCAAGACTCAAGTAAGAACAAATGAAAAACTGTTTTTT,CASSKTQVRTNEKLFF
NA,TRBV10-3,TRBD2,TRBJ2-7,TGTACCATCACCAAACGATCGGAACTAGAGGGAGGGTTCTCCTACGAGCAGTACTTC,CTITKRSELEGGFSYEQYF
NA,TRBV12-3/TRBV12-4,NA,TRBJ2-4,TGTGCCAGCAGTTTTTACCAAAACATTCAGTGCTTC,CASSFYQNIQCF
medium-sized,TRBV6-5,NA,TRBJ2-7,TGTGCCAGCAGCCGGACAGATGCCTACGAGCAGTACTTC,CASSRTDAYEQYF
few,TRBV20-1,NA,TRBJ2-4,TGCAGTGCTAGAGTTGCGATCGGGGCTCTAGCCAAAAACATTCAGTACTTC,CSARVAIGALAKNIQYF
NA,TRBV7-8,NA,TRBJ1-3,TGTGCCAGCAGATGCGACACGCACTCTGGAAACACCATATATTTT,CASRCDTHSGNTIYF
NA,TRBV4-2,TRBD2,TRBJ2-7,TGTGCCAGCAGCCAAGCGGTTAGCGGGATTTCCTACGAGCAGTACTTC,CASSQAVSGISYEQYF
once,TRBV30,NA,TRBJ2-3,TGTGCCTGGAGCGCCTCTAGGGGACAACCCCAGTATTTT,CAWSASRGQPQYF
NA,TRBV29-1,TRBD2,TRBJ2-3,TGCGGCGTTTTGGGACTAGCGGGAGATGTTACGCAGTATTTT,CGVLGLAGDVTQYF
NA,TRBV4-1,TRBD1,TRBJ1-2,TGCGCCAGCAGCCAAGAGGACAGGAACTATGTCTATACGTTC,CASSQEDRNYVYTF
NA,TRBV5-5,NA,TRBJ2-7,TGTGCCAGCAGCTTGGAGGAACACCTGACTCGGCCCTACGGGCTGTACTTC,CASSLEEHLTRPYGLYF
NA,TRBV4-3,NA,TRBJ2-2,TGCGCCAGCAACCAAGATTTGGGGGTGGAGCTGTCTTTT,CASNQDLGVELSF
NA,TRBV7-9,TRBD2,TRBJ2-1,TGTGGCAGCAGCTCGCCAACTAGCGGGATGGGAAATGAACAGTTCTTC,CGSSSPTSGMGNEQFF
NA,TRBV5-4,NA,TRBJ2-5,TGTGCCAACAGCTTGAAGGGCCAAGAGACTCAGTACTTC,CANSLKGQETQYF
NA,TRBV11-2,NA,TRBJ2-2,TGTGCCAGCACCACCGGGGCGAGGAACACCGGGGAGCTGTTCTTT,CASTTGARNTGELFF
NA,TRBV7-9,TRBD2,TRBJ2-3,TGTGACAGCAGCTTGGGGACTAGCGGGACAGATAGGCAGTATTTT,CDSSLGTSGTDRQYF
NA,TRBV12-3/TRBV12-4,TRBD2,TRBJ2-1,TGTTCCAGCGGTTTACTAGCGGGTATCAATGAGCAGTTCTTC,CSSGLLAGINEQFF
NA,TRBV5-5,NA,TRBJ2-1,TGTGTCAGCAGCCCTGGACGGGGTTTCTACAGTGAGCAGTTCTTC,CVSSPGRGFYSEQFF
once,TRBV12-3/TRBV12-4,TRBD1,TRBJ2-7,TGTGCCAGCAGTTCAGGACAGGAGGCCAAATACGAGCAGTACTTC,CASSSGQEAKYEQYF
NA,TRBV12-3/TRBV12-4,NA,TRBJ2-7,TGTGTCAGCGGTTTAATAGGCTCCGGTAGCTACTACGAGCAGTACTTC,CVSGLIGSGSYYEQYF
many,TRBV9,NA,TRBJ2-6,TGTGCCAGCAGGGTTGGTGCATCTGGGGCCAACGTCCTGACTTTC,CASRVGASGANVLTF
NA,TRBV29-1,NA,TRBJ2-3,TGCAGGGTCTCCGGGACTGGCGGATTCACAGATACGCAGTATTTT,CRVSGTGGFTDTQYF
NA,TRBV5-5,TRBD1,TRBJ1-1,TGTGTCAGCAGCTTAGACAGGGGCACTGAAACTTTCTTT,CVSSLDRGTETFF
NA,TRBV11-2,NA,TRBJ2-5,TGTGCCAGCAGATCCCGGGACTCGGCCCACCAAAAGACCCGGTACTTC,CASRSRDSAHQKTRYF
NA,TRBV4-3,NA,TRBJ2-5,TGCGCCAGCAGCATGGGGGGCCAAGGGACCCAGAACTTC,CASSMGGQGTQNF
many,TRBV4-1,NA,TRBJ1-1,TGCGCCAGCAGCCATGCAGGGGACACTGAAGCTTTCTTT,CASSHAGDTEAFF
NA,TRBV9,NA,TRBJ2-7,TGTGCCAACAGCGCCGGGACACGTGATTTCGAGCAGTACTTC,CANSAGTRDFEQYF
NA,TRBV10-2,NA,TRBJ1-1,TGCGCCAGTAAATCACGGACAAGGAAGACTGAAGCTTTCTTT,CASKSRTRKTEAFF
NA,TRBV5-5,NA,TRBJ1-1,TGTACCAGCAGCCTGGAGGACCGGTCCAGCTTGAATACTGAAGCTTTCTTT,CTSSLEDRSSLNTEAFF
NA,TRBV10-3,NA,TRBJ1-2,TGTGCCATCGGTGAGATAGGGGACGGAGGCTACTGCTACACCTTC,CAIGEIGDGGYCYTF
NA,TRBV18,NA,TRBJ2-7,TGTGCCAGCTCACCTTCTTACGGGAAAGGGTCCTACGAGCAGTACTTC,CASSPSYGKGSYEQYF
few,TRBV11-2,NA,TRBJ2-3,TGTGCCAGCAGCTTGATTAGCACAGATACGCAGTATTTT,CASSLISTDTQYF
NA,TRBV4-1,NA,TRBJ2-1,TGCGCCAGCAGCCAAGGTAGCGGATGGAACAGTGAACAGTTCTTC,CASSQGSGWNSEQFF
many,TRBV5-1,TRBD1,TRBJ1-1,TGCGCCAGCAGCTTATGGGACAGGAACATGAACACTGAAGCTTTCTTT,CASSLWDRNMNTEAFF
NA,TRBV28,TRBD2,TRBJ2-1,TGTGCCAGCAACACACGACTGGCGGGGGACAATGAGCAGTTCTTC,CASNTRLAGDNEQFF
NA,TRBV11-2,NA,TRBJ1-4,TGTGCCAGCAGCAAGTCTCCAGGAGGAACAAATGAGAACCTGTTTTTT,CASSKSPGGTNENLFF
NA,TRBV6-2/TRBV6-3,NA,TRBJ2-3,TGTGCCAGCAGTTACTCGCGATCAGGGGTTCCCACAGATACACAGTATTTT,CASSYSRSGVPTDTQYF
NA,TRBV12-3/TRBV12-4,TRBD1,TRBJ2-7,TGTGCCAGCAGTTTAAGACAGGGGGGCAACTACGGGCAGTACTTC,CASSLRQGGNYGQYF
NA,TRBV13,NA,TRBJ2-1,TGTGCCAGCAGCTCACTGCCCAATGAGCAGTTCTTC,CASSSLPNEQFF
NA,TRBV12-3/TRBV12-4,NA,TRBJ2-7,TGTGACAGCAATTTAGGACGGGGGGCCAACTACGAGCAGTACTTC,CDSNLGRGANYEQYF
NA,TRBV11-2,NA,TRBJ2-3,TGTGCCAGCAGCCGACAATTCATCAACCACACAGATACGCAGTATTTC,CASSRQFINHTDTQYF
once,TRBV7-9,TRBD2,TRBJ2-3,TGTGCCAGCACCCTCCACTTAGCGGGAGGCACAAGTACGCAGTATTTT,CASTLHLAGGTSTQYF
many,TRBV19,NA,TRBJ1-2,TGTGCCAGTAGTATTGGCCCCGGATTTCGCCAGGATGGCTACACCTTC,CASSIGPGFRQDGYTF
once,TRBV5-1,NA,TRBJ2-1,TGCGTCAGCAGCTTAGGTGGGACGAACTCCTACAATGAGCAGCTCTTC,CVSSLGGTNSYNEQLF
NA,TRBV5-5,NA,TRBJ2-1,TGTGCCAGCAGTCTTGACTTTCCCCTGTACAATGAGCAGATCTTC,CASSLDFPLYNEQIF
NA,TRBV11-2,NA,TRBJ1-4,TGTGCCAACAGCAAGACTCCAGGAGGGACAAATGATAAACTGTCTTTT,CANSKTPGGTNDKLSF
NA,TRBV6-5,NA,TRBJ1-2,TGTGCCAGCAGTTTCCAGACGACAGGAGGCAATAACTATGACTACACCTTC,CASSFQTTGGNNYDYTF
NA,TRBV5-5,NA,TRBJ2-1,TGTGCCAGAAGTCTTGACTCTCCCCCGTACGATGAGCAGTTCTTC,CARSLDSPPYDEQFF
NA,TRBV4-1,NA,TRBJ1-2,TGCGTCAGCAGGCAAGGAGGTCGGAGCTATGGCTACACCTTC,CVSRQGGRSYGYTF
NA,TRBV6-2/TRBV6-3,TRBD1,TRBJ2-3,TGTGCCGGCAGCTTCGTGGGACAGGGGGCAATGGACACGCAGTATTTT,CAGSFVGQGAMDTQYF
many,TRBV7-8,TRBD1,TRBJ2-1,TGTGCCAGCAGCTCCCTTGGGACAGGGGGCTCCTACAATGAGCAGTTCTTC,CASSSLGTGGSYNEQFF